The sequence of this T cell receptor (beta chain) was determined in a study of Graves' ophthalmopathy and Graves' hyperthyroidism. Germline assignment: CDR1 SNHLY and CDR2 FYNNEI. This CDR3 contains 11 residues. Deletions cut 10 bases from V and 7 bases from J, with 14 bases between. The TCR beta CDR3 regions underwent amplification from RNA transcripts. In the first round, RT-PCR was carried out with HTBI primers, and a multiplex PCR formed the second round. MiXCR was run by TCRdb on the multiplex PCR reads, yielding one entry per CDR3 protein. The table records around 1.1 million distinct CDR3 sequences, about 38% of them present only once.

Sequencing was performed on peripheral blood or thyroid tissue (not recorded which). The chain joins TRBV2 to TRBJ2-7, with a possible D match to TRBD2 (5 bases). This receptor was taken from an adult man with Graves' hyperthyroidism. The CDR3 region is CAISDWVEQYF. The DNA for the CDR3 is TGTGCCATTTCGGACTGGGTGGAGCAGTACTTC.